The 25 T cell receptor beta chains reported below all come from one sample, sequenced in a study of shared T cell receptors in the human thymus. Assay used: immunoSEQ multiplex PCR; TCRdb lists only in-frame clones, some missing. The profile shows roughly 560,000 clones, roughly 74% of them singletons. This sample was also put to use in a study of human thymus T cells.

The material sequenced was thymocytes. Receptor source: a boy younger than two with a congenital heart defect.

V and J are TRBV9 and TRBJ1-2, with D unresolved. Germline CDR1 and CDR2: SGDLS and YYNGEE. V lost 5 bases and J lost 0, with 20 bases in between. The CDR3 consists of 17 residues. The CDR3 region is CASSLSPRLKANYGYTF. The CDR3 coding sequence is TGTGCCAGCAGTCTAAGTCCGAGGTTAAAAGCTAACTATGGCTACACCTTC.

The rearrangement joins TRBV6-1 to TRBJ1-2; tentatively, D is TRBD1 (6 bases). The germline V gene has CDR1 MNHNS and CDR2 SASEGT. The V end lost 3 bases, the J end lost 0 bases, and 11 bases lay between the germline ends. This CDR3 spans 15 amino acids. This chain's CDR3 is CASSDPEGANYGYTF. The DNA for the CDR3 is TGTGCCAGCAGTGATCCAGAGGGGGCTAACTATGGCTACACCTTC.

The rearrangement uses TRBV4-1 and TRBJ2-1; D gene uncertain. Per the germline V gene, CDR1 is MGHRA and CDR2 is YSYEKL. This CDR3 comprises 16 residues. The V end was cut by 1 base, the J end by 3 bases, with 13 bases between. This CDR3 reads CASSQVPRARYNEQFF. The CDR3 nucleotides read TGCGCCAGCAGCCAAGTTCCGAGAGCTCGCTACAATGAGCAGTTCTTC.

The chain employs TRBV6-1 and TRBJ2-5; D not resolved. CDR1 is MNHNS, CDR2 SASEGT, per germline. The CDR3 covers 14 residues. Trimming shortened V by 1 base and J by 5 bases, and 11 bases separated the two germline ends. CDR3 coding DNA: TGTGCCAGCAGTGAAGAACGAGAATGGGAGACCCAGTACTTC. Translating it yields CASSEEREWETQYF.

This chain joins TRBV14 and TRBJ2-5, with 7 bases that match TRBD1. The CDR3 spans 17 residues. Per the germline V gene, CDR1 is SGHDN and CDR2 is FVKESK. V was pared by 1 base and J by 2 bases, with 10 bases of the junction left unmatched. The CDR3 reads CASSQARIRDSQETQYF. Here the CDR3 DNA reads TGTGCCAGCAGCCAAGCCAGAATACGGGACAGTCAAGAGACCCAGTACTTC. Full variable domain (missing parts from reference TRBV14 and TRBJ2-5): EAGVTQFPSHSVIEKGQTVTLRCDPISGHDNLYWYRRVMGKEIKFLLHFVKESKQDESGMPNNRFLAERTGGTYSTLKVQPAELEDSGVYFCASSQARIRDSQETQYFGPGTRLLVL.

The chain joins TRBV15 to TRBJ1-2, with TRBD1 matching 7 bases. This CDR3 is built from 15 residues. V trimming: 2 bases; J trimming: 8 bases; junction bases outside the gene matches: 11. Germline V lookup: CDR1 LNHNV, CDR2 YYDKDF (reference sequence). The CDR3 region is CATSRPSPGQFGYTF. The CDR3 DNA reads TGTGCCACCAGCAGACCGAGCCCGGGACAGTTCGGCTACACCTTC. Variable domain in full (rest from reference TRBV15 and TRBJ1-2): DAMVIQNPRYQVTQFGKPVTLSCSQTLNHNVMYWYQQKSSQAPKLLFHYYDKDFNNEADTPDNFQSRRPNTSFCFLDIRSPGLGDTAMYLCATSRPSPGQFGYTFGSGTRLTVV.

The chain is built from TRBV27 and TRBJ2-7, with D perhaps matching TRBD1 (5 bases). The CDR3 is 14 residues long. Trimming removed 7 bases at V and 6 bases at J, with 19 bases between. Germline V lookup: CDR1 MNHEY, CDR2 SMNVEV (reference sequence). The CDR3 is CASTGRGRASEQYF. For the CDR3, the DNA is TGTGCCAGCACCGGACGCGGCAGGGCCTCCGAGCAGTACTTC.

This chain links TRBV28 with TRBJ2-3; 7 bases map to TRBD2. Looked up from germline, CDR1 is MDHEN and CDR2 is SYDVKM. The CDR3 is made up of 17 amino acids. V was clipped by 5 bases and J by 2 bases; unmatched bases: 13. CDR3: CASSSAGVPLLTDTQYF. The DNA of the CDR3 is TGTGCCAGCAGTAGTGCGGGAGTGCCCCTCCTCACAGATACGCAGTATTTT.

The chain uses TRBV4-3 and TRBJ1-1; maybe TRBD1 (6 bases). This CDR3 has 16 amino acids. From germline, CDR1 is LGHNA and CDR2 YSLEER. The ends were cut back, 0 bases at V and 0 bases at J, with 11 bases in the middle. CDR3 region: CASSQDHGGLNTEAFF. CDR3 nucleotide sequence: TGCGCCAGCAGCCAAGATCATGGGGGCTTGAACACTGAAGCTTTCTTT.

V is TRBV28 and J is TRBJ2-1; 10 nucleotides align to TRBD2. Germline loops: CDR1 MDHEN, CDR2 SYDVKM. The CDR3 consists of 17 residues. V shed 5 bases and J 6 bases; nucleotides not matched to a gene: 13. The CDR3 sequence is CASSPPGLAAIGNEQFF. As DNA, the CDR3 is TGTGCCAGCAGTCCACCAGGACTAGCGGCTATTGGCAATGAGCAGTTCTTC.

The chain links TRBV5-4 to TRBJ2-5, with D possibly TRBD1 on 6 matching bases. Per germline, CDR1 SGHNT and CDR2 YYREEE (reference sequence). This CDR3 comprises 18 residues. V lost 0 bases and J 2 bases, leaving 20 bases between the germline ends. The CDR3 sequence is CASSLEGIRQDPQETQYF. CDR3 in DNA: TGTGCCAGCAGCTTGGAGGGTATTAGACAGGACCCACAAGAGACCCAGTACTTC.

The chain employs TRBV10-3 and TRBJ2-7; 9 bases agree with TRBD2. The CDR3 spans 16 residues. V dropped 11 bases and J dropped 7; count of bases not matched to a gene: 21. The germline CDR1 and CDR2 sequences are ENHRY and SYGVKD. The CDR3 DNA reads as TGTGCCGTAAAAGCCCCCAATAGCGGGAGCGCGTATGAGCAGTACTTC. This encodes CAVKAPNSGSAYEQYF.

J is TRBJ2-5 and V is TRBV6-1; weak D call: TRBD1 (6 bases). With 4 bases removed from V and 1 base from J, the gap between germline ends came to 16 bases. In germline, CDR1 is MNHNS, CDR2 SASEGT. The CDR3 length is 16 residues. CDR3 DNA sequence: TGTGCCAGCAGTGGGGTCAGGGGTCCCCTCCAAGAGACCCAGTACTTC. The encoded protein is CASSGVRGPLQETQYF.

As for this clone: The identical CDR3 is also encoded by other nucleotide sequences in the sample. The V gene is TRBV27, the J gene TRBJ2-5; possibly TRBD1 for D (6 bases). Trimming removed 6 bases from V and 4 bases from J, with 9 bases in between. The germline CDR1 and CDR2 sequences are MNHEY and SMNVEV (reference sequence). CDR3 length: 12 residues. The CDR3 here is CASSPRGETQYF. The CDR3 nucleotides are TGTGCCAGCAGCCCCAGGGGAGAGACCCAGTACTTC.

This clone was detected only a few times. The V and J genes are TRBV5-1 and TRBJ1-1, with unresolved D. Between the trimmed V and J ends, which lost 10 bases and 10 bases, there was a span of 17 bases. CDR3 length equals 11 residues. Germline CDR1 SGHRS, CDR2 YFSETQ. In nucleotides, the CDR3 is TGCGCCTCCTGGTCCCTATCGCGAGCTTTCTTT. This gives the protein CASWSLSRAFF.

This clone was detected a few times. V is TRBV27 and J is TRBJ2-7, with 9 nucleotides matching TRBD2. Germline assignment: CDR1 MNHEY and CDR2 SMNVEV (reference sequence). After removal of 6 bases from V and 2 bases from J, the junction contained 26 bases not matched to a gene. This CDR3 has 21 residues. CDR3: CASSFKSSGTSRGSTPYEQYF. The CDR3 DNA follows: TGTGCCAGCAGCTTCAAGTCCTCCGGGACTAGCCGCGGGAGTACCCCCTACGAGCAGTACTTC.

This clone was observed a few times. CDR3 in amino acids: CASGLTGGHNEQFF. The CDR3 coding sequence is TGTGCTAGTGGTCTAACAGGGGGGCACAATGAGCAGTTCTTC. The rearrangement uses TRBV12-5 and TRBJ2-1; TRBD1 aligns across 8 bases. The CDR3 contains 14 residues. With 5 bases clipped from V and 5 bases from J, the junction kept 5 bases outside the gene matches. Germline CDR1 is LGHNT and CDR2 is FRNRAP.

The chain employs TRBV7-3 and TRBJ2-1; TRBD2 aligns across 7 bases. The ends lost 4 bases at V and 7 bases at J; junction bases unmatched: 7. The germline V gene encodes CDR1 SGHTA and CDR2 FQGTGA. This CDR3 has 14 amino acids. The CDR3 reads CASSSQGGSNEQFF. As DNA, the CDR3 is TGTGCCAGCAGCTCCCAGGGCGGGAGTAATGAGCAGTTCTTC.

The CDR3 here is CASSPPRGTSSYEQYF. CDR3 sequence (DNA): TGTGCCAGCTCACCACCTAGAGGGACTAGCTCCTACGAGCAGTACTTC. The chain is built from TRBV18 and TRBJ2-7; 8 nucleotides line up with TRBD2. Trimming removed 0 bases from V and 0 bases from J; junction bases left unmatched: 4. The CDR3 spans 16 residues. Germline loops: CDR1 KGHSH, CDR2 LQKENI. Variable domain in full (rest from reference TRBV18 and TRBJ2-7): NAGVMQNPRHLVRRRGQEARLRCSPMKGHSHVYWYRQLPEEGLKFMVYLQKENIIDESGMPKERFSAEFPKEGPSILRIQQVVRGDSAAYFCASSPPRGTSSYEQYFGPGTRLTVT.

V gene TRBV11-3 combines with J gene TRBJ2-7; no clear D. This CDR3 has 13 residues. Per germline, CDR1 SGHNT and CDR2 YENEEA. V lost 6 bases and J 0 bases, leaving 9 bases between the germline ends. CDR3 sequence reads: CASREQLSYEQYF. The CDR3 DNA is TGTGCCAGCAGGGAACAGCTCTCCTACGAGCAGTACTTC.

The CDR3 sequence: CASSLVVAGRHGEQYF. CDR3 bases: TGCGCCAGCAGCTTGGTGGTGGCAGGGCGGCACGGCGAGCAGTACTTC. The chain employs TRBV5-1 and TRBJ2-7; TRBD1 might be the D (5 bases). Germline CDR1 and CDR2: SGHRS and YFSETQ. The CDR3 has 16 amino acids. V was cut by 0 bases and J by 6 bases, with 19 bases left in between.

This chain joins TRBV6-1 and TRBJ2-6; D remains ambiguous. Per the germline V gene, CDR1 is MNHNS and CDR2 is SASEGT. V was trimmed by 3 bases and J by 0 bases, leaving 3 bases between them. The CDR3 spans 14 residues. Here the CDR3 reads CASSEASGANVLTF. CDR3 bases: TGTGCCAGCAGTGAGGCCTCTGGGGCCAACGTCCTGACTTTC.

The chain couples TRBV5-1 to TRBJ2-3; 7 bases agree with TRBD1. Trimming at V came to 0 bases and at J to 2 bases, leaving 6 bases not matched to a gene. CDR1 and CDR2 from the germline V gene are SGHRS and YFSETQ. The CDR3 length is 16 residues. Written as DNA, the CDR3 is TGCGCCAGCAGCTTGGCCACAGGGGACCCCACAGATACGCAGTATTTT. Protein product: CASSLATGDPTDTQYF.

The chain employs TRBV6-6 and TRBJ2-7; weak D call: TRBD1 (6 bases). CDR1 and CDR2 (germline): MNHNY, SVGAGI (reference sequence). The CDR3 covers 14 residues. The V end was cut by 2 bases, the J end by 6 bases, with 14 bases between. CDR3 loop: CASSYRVRGSEQYF. Written as DNA, the CDR3 is TGTGCCAGCAGTTACAGGGTCAGGGGTTCCGAGCAGTACTTC.

This clone was seen once. The chain is built from TRBV2 and TRBJ2-4; 7 bases map to TRBD1. CDR1 and CDR2 (germline): SNHLY, FYNNEI. This CDR3 has 16 residues. J was trimmed by 5 bases and V by 4 bases; bases with no gene match: 11. In DNA, the CDR3 is TGTGCCAGCAGTGCCCCCCACGGAGACAGGGAAAACATTCAGTACTTC. This codes for CASSAPHGDRENIQYF.